One and the same sample provided the 31 T cell receptor beta chains below, sequenced in a study of blood T cell repertoires in COVID-19 (dated by TCRdb to 2020 to 2021). The library was prepared using the immunoSEQ multiplex PCR assay. TCRdb took this table from immuneACCESS and kept in-frame rearrangements with V and J called. Such tables lack part of the clones; where checked against another copy, unresolved V genes explain under half of the gap, and the rest is unexplained. This sample lists approximately 380,000 clones; 91% were detected once. Roughly 0.9% of the sample lies in the top ten. The sample consisted of PBMCs or T cells enriched from blood (not recorded which). These receptors came from a woman in her thirties or forties who had been exposed to COVID-19.

This clone was detected a few times. J is TRBJ2-7 and V is TRBV3-1 (or the pseudogene TRBV3-2); the match to TRBD1 covers 9 bases. V dropped 8 bases and J dropped 3; count of bases not matched to a gene: 11. The germline V gene encodes CDR1 LGHDT and CDR2 YNNKEL (reference sequence). The CDR3 has 15 amino acids. The DNA of the CDR3 is TGTGCCAGCCCCGCGCCGGGACAGGGCGACTACGAGCAGTACTTC. Amino acids: CASPAPGQGDYEQYF.

The V call is TRBV11-3, the J call TRBJ1-2; D may be TRBD1 (5 bases). Per germline, CDR1 SGHNT and CDR2 YENEEA. CDR3 length equals 13 residues. Trimming cost V 5 bases and J 3 bases, with 10 bases left between them. The CDR3 DNA is TGTGCCAGCAGCCCGGACAAGGACTATGGCTACACCTTC. This sequence encodes CASSPDKDYGYTF.

V gene TRBV5-1 combines with J gene TRBJ2-3; possibly TRBD1 for D (5 bases). Trimming took 4 bases from V and 6 from J, leaving 18 bases between them. Looked up from germline, CDR1 is SGHRS and CDR2 is YFSETQ. The CDR3 extends over 15 amino acids. The CDR3 nucleotides are TGCGCCAGCAGCCCCCCAGGTACGGACACGGATACGCAGTATTTT. As protein: CASSPPGTDTDTQYF.

The chain is built from TRBV5-5 and TRBJ2-1; D is undetermined. The V gene lost 5 bases and the J gene lost 6 bases, with 9 bases spanning the gap. Germline loops: CDR1 SGHKS, CDR2 YYEKEE (reference sequence). CDR3 size: 12 residues. The CDR3 sequence: CASSLQINEQFF. DNA of the CDR3: TGTGCCAGCAGTTTACAGATCAATGAGCAGTTCTTC.

The gene calls are TRBV30 and TRBJ2-7, with 10 bases fitting TRBD1. The germline V gene encodes CDR1 GTSNPN and CDR2 SVGIG (reference sequence). Trimming cost V 4 bases and J 9 bases; bases outside gene matches: 9. The CDR3 runs to 13 residues. CDR3: CAWNEFGTGVQYF. Here the CDR3 DNA reads TGTGCCTGGAATGAATTTGGGACAGGGGTGCAGTACTTC.

The chain is built from TRBV19 and TRBJ1-1; the D gene is possibly TRBD1 (5 bases). Germline CDR1 LNHDA, CDR2 SQIVND (reference sequence). The CDR3 has 13 amino acids. V shed 3 bases and J shed 6 bases, with 11 bases lying between them. CDR3 sequence (DNA): TGTGCCAGTAGTATGGGGGGGGTCGCTGAAGCTTTCTTT. Its protein product is CASSMGGVAEAFF.

The chain employs TRBV6-5 and TRBJ2-7, with a weak D call TRBD2 (5 bases). The germline V gene has CDR1 MNHEY and CDR2 SVGAGI. The CDR3 extends over 14 amino acids. Deletions cut 5 bases from V and 2 bases from J, with 13 bases between. This CDR3 is CASSRQGGTYEQYF. The CDR3 coding sequence is TGTGCCAGCAGTCGACAAGGAGGAACCTACGAGCAGTACTTC.

The chain employs TRBV7-3 and TRBJ2-3; 11 nucleotides match TRBD1. Germline values: CDR1 SGHTA, CDR2 FQGTGA. The V gene end was trimmed by 3 bases and the J gene end by 5 bases; junction bases not matched to a gene: 1. The CDR3 length is 14 residues. For the CDR3, the DNA is TGTGCCAGCAGCTTGGGGACAGGGGGAGATACGCAGTATTTT. This encodes CASSLGTGGDTQYF.

This rearrangement joins TRBV7-2 to TRBJ1-5; possible D gene TRBD1, 5 bases. The CDR3 extends over 15 amino acids. From germline, CDR1 is SGHTA and CDR2 FQGNSA. Trimming removed 2 bases at V and 5 bases at J, with 13 bases between. As DNA, the CDR3 is TGTGCCAGCAGCTTATCAAGCGGGGCCTATCAGCCCCAGCATTTT. Translated: CASSLSSGAYQPQHF. Using reference TRBV7-2 and TRBJ1-5 for the parts outside the CDR3, the full variable domain is GAGVSQSPSNKVTEKGKDVELRCDPISGHTALYWYRQSLGQGLEFLIYFQGNSAPDKSGLPSDRFSAERTGGSVSTLTIQRTQQEDSAVYLCASSLSSGAYQPQHFGDGTRLSIL.

J is TRBJ1-5 and V is TRBV2; the D gene is possibly TRBD1 (6 bases). The CDR3 length is 14 residues. The V end was cut by 2 bases, the J end by 5 bases, with 10 bases between. Germline V gene lookup returns CDR1 SNHLY and CDR2 FYNNEI. The DNA of the CDR3 is TGTGCCAGCAGTGAACGGGGGGCCTATCAGCCCCAGCATTTT. It translates to CASSERGAYQPQHF.

This clone was counted between two and nine times. The CDR3 protein is CASSDLTGGTGNTIYF. CDR3 nucleotide sequence: TGTGCCAGCAGTGACCTGACAGGGGGTACTGGAAACACCATATATTTT. V is TRBV2 and J is TRBJ1-3; 9 nucleotides agree with TRBD1. The CDR3 loop spans 16 amino acids. Germline V gives CDR1 SNHLY, CDR2 FYNNEI. Losses at the gene ends were 3 bases for V and 2 bases for J; bases not matched to a gene: 5.

The rearrangement joins TRBV30 to TRBJ1-4, with 10 bases aligning to TRBD1. Germline CDR1 reads GTSNPN; CDR2 reads SVGIG (reference sequence). The CDR3 is 15 amino acids. J was trimmed by 7 bases and V by 1 base; bases with no gene match: 6. CDR3 sequence reads: CAWSDGWTGGEKLFF. As DNA, the CDR3 is TGTGCCTGGAGTGACGGCTGGACAGGGGGTGAAAAACTGTTTTTT.

V gene TRBV7-6 combines with J gene TRBJ2-5, with TRBD2 matching over 10 bases. The germline CDR1 and CDR2 sequences are SGHVS and FNYEAQ. V dropped 1 base and J dropped 4; count of bases not matched to a gene: 6. There are 16 residues in the CDR3. The CDR3 here is CASSLGSGGAGETQYF. In DNA, the CDR3 is TGTGCCAGCAGCTTAGGGAGCGGGGGGGCAGGAGAGACCCAGTACTTC. The full variable domain, rest sourced from reference TRBV7-6 and TRBJ2-5, is GAGVSQSPRYKVTKRGQDVALRCDPISGHVSLYWYRQALGQGPEFLTYFNYEAQQDKSGLPNDRFSAERPEGSISTLTIQRTEQRDSAMYRCASSLGSGGAGETQYFGPGTRLLVL.

The V and J genes are TRBV24-1 and TRBJ1-5; a possible D gene is TRBD1 (6 bases). The V and J ends lost 3 bases and 2 bases respectively, with 13 bases between them. This CDR3 has 16 amino acids. The V gene's germline CDR1 is KGHDR and CDR2 SFDVKD. The CDR3: CATSDPSKGGNQPQHF. The CDR3 coding sequence is TGTGCCACCAGTGATCCCAGTAAGGGGGGCAATCAGCCCCAGCATTTT.

This chain uses TRBV7-9 with TRBJ1-6; perhaps TRBD1 as D (5 bases). The germline gives CDR1 SEHNR, CDR2 FQNEAQ (reference sequence). The CDR3 has 14 residues. Trimming stripped 0 bases from V and 14 bases from J, with 14 bases between. The CDR3 region has the DNA TGTGCCAGCAGCTTAGCGAGGAAGGGGACTACCCTCCACTTT. Translating it yields CASSLARKGTTLHF.

The chain couples TRBV7-2 to TRBJ1-1, with D unresolved. Trimming took off 3 bases at V and 0 bases at J, with 11 bases between the two ends. The CDR3 is 15 amino acids. Germline loops: CDR1 SGHTA, CDR2 FQGNSA. CDR3 DNA: TGTGCCAGCAGCTTCACGGGGAGCCTGAACACTGAAGCTTTCTTT. Amino acids: CASSFTGSLNTEAFF.

The chain carries TRBV5-1 and TRBJ1-3; weak D call: TRBD1 (6 bases). The CDR3 consists of 16 residues. V gave up 0 bases and J gave up 13 bases, with 23 bases separating them. In germline, CDR1 is SGHRS, CDR2 YFSETQ. CDR3: CASSLEAAGASDHIYF. The CDR3 nucleotides are TGCGCCAGCAGCTTGGAGGCCGCGGGGGCGTCGGACCATATATATTTT.

The chain uses TRBV7-2 and TRBJ2-7, with D possibly TRBD1 on 5 matching bases. Trimming shortened V by 5 bases and J by 3 bases, and 17 bases separated the two germline ends. The CDR3 is 15 residues long. Germline V gene data show CDR1 as SGHTA and CDR2 as FQGNSA. The CDR3 region is CASSQRAGFVYEQYF. CDR3 DNA sequence: TGTGCCAGCAGCCAAAGGGCAGGGTTTGTCTACGAGCAGTACTTC.

The CDR3 nucleotides read TGTGCCAGCGGGGGGGACATCTGGGGCTACACCTTC. Encoded protein: CASGGDIWGYTF. The V and J genes are TRBV27 and TRBJ1-2; tentatively, D is TRBD1 (6 bases). The germline V gene has CDR1 MNHEY and CDR2 SMNVEV (reference sequence). Trimming took off 8 bases at V and 8 bases at J, with 15 bases between the two ends. The CDR3 has 12 amino acids.

The chain joins TRBV20-1 to TRBJ1-6; D is possibly TRBD1 (6 bases). V was shortened by 3 bases and J by 7 bases, with 16 bases between the two germline ends. Germline CDR1 DFQATT, CDR2 SNEGSKA (reference sequence). This CDR3 is 15 amino acids long. The CDR3 loop reads CSASAFHRENSPLHF. The DNA for the CDR3 is TGCAGTGCTAGTGCCTTTCACAGGGAGAATTCACCCCTCCACTTT.

Turning to this clone: One end of the junction does not line up with germline, which may come from a read error. The chain recombines TRBV7-7 with TRBJ2-2; D might be TRBD1 (5 bases). Germline V gives CDR1 SSHAT, CDR2 FNYEAQ (reference sequence). The CDR3 loop spans 17 amino acids. CDR3: CASSLLLQGRADGELFF. The CDR3 bases are TGTGCTAGCAGCTTATTGCTCCAGGGCAGGGCGGACGGGGAGCTGTTTTTT.

The chain uses TRBV15 and TRBJ1-2; the D gene is possibly TRBD1 (6 bases). CDR3 size: 16 residues. The germline V and J ends were trimmed by 0 bases and 0 bases, with 11 bases remaining between them. In germline, CDR1 is LNHNV, CDR2 YYDKDF (reference sequence). The CDR3 DNA is TGTGCCACCAGCAGAGATCGACAGGAGTCTAACTATGGCTACACCTTC. This sequence encodes CATSRDRQESNYGYTF. The full variable domain, completed using reference TRBV15 and TRBJ1-2, is DAMVIQNPRYQVTQFGKPVTLSCSQTLNHNVMYWYQQKSSQAPKLLFHYYDKDFNNEADTPDNFQSRRPNTSFCFLDIRSPGLGDTAMYLCATSRDRQESNYGYTFGSGTRLTVV.

V gene TRBV5-6 combines with J gene TRBJ1-2; perhaps TRBD1 as D (5 bases). The CDR3 has 13 residues. The ends were cut back, 7 bases at V and 4 bases at J, with 14 bases in the middle. CDR1 is SGHDT, CDR2 YYEEEE, per germline. In nucleotides, the CDR3 is TGTGCCAGCCGATCAACAGGCACCTATGGCTACACCTTC. Translating gives CASRSTGTYGYTF.

This clone occurred a few times. The junction shows a germline mismatch at one end, possibly a read error. The J gene is TRBJ2-2, the V gene TRBV15; TRBD1 might be the D (5 bases). This CDR3 region has 15 residues. Germline CDR1 and CDR2: LNHNV and YYDKDF (reference sequence). CDR3 loop: CATRRDQGVTGELFF. The CDR3 bases are TGTGCCACCAGAAGAGACCAAGGGGTCACCGGGGAGCTGTTTTTT.

This chain connects TRBV30 to TRBJ1-1, with 7 positions matching TRBD1. CDR1 GTSNPN and CDR2 SVGIG come from the germline V gene (reference sequence). After removal of 2 bases from V and 4 bases from J, the junction contained 7 bases not matched to a gene. The CDR3 totals 14 residues. Here the CDR3 reads CAWSRDRDSTEAFF. Written as DNA, the CDR3 is TGTGCCTGGAGTAGGGATCGGGACAGCACTGAAGCTTTCTTT.

The rearrangement joins TRBV29-1 to TRBJ1-1, with unresolved D. CDR1 is SQVTM, CDR2 ANQGSEA, per germline. CDR3 length: 13 residues. V shed 6 bases and J shed 8 bases, with 19 bases lying between them. The CDR3 bases are TGCAGCGTCGGTTTCCAGCGTACGCCGGAAGCTTTCTTT. Protein: CSVGFQRTPEAFF.

J is TRBJ1-1 and V is TRBV6-5, with unresolved D. Per the germline V gene, CDR1 is MNHEY and CDR2 is SVGAGI. This CDR3 has 15 amino acids. Trimming took 0 bases from V and 0 from J, leaving 8 bases between them. CDR3 sequence reads: CASSYSAVMNTEAFF. The CDR3 DNA reads TGTGCCAGCAGTTACTCGGCGGTTATGAACACTGAAGCTTTCTTT.

The chain carries TRBV27 and TRBJ1-4; 10 bases are shared with TRBD1. The V gene's germline CDR1 is MNHEY and CDR2 SMNVEV (reference sequence). This CDR3 is 17 amino acids long. The V and J ends lost 2 bases and 2 bases, in that order; junction bases with no gene match: 5. The DNA for the CDR3 is TGTGCCAGCAGTTTAAAGGACAGGGGGAGGACTAATGAAAAACTGTTTTTT. Translation gives CASSLKDRGRTNEKLFF.

The chain uses TRBV19 and TRBJ1-2; possibly TRBD1 for D (5 bases). The germline V gene encodes CDR1 LNHDA and CDR2 SQIVND (reference sequence). The CDR3 consists of 14 residues. V was shortened by 6 bases and J by 3 bases, with 14 bases between the two germline ends. The CDR3 loop reads CASSTNQGYYGYTF. The CDR3 DNA reads TGTGCCAGTAGCACAAACCAGGGCTACTATGGCTACACCTTC.

The genes are TRBV7-2 and TRBJ2-1, with 13 bases matching TRBD2. This CDR3 comprises 17 residues. Looked up from germline, CDR1 is SGHTA and CDR2 is FQGNSA. After removal of 2 bases from V and 8 bases from J, the junction contained 9 bases not matched to a gene. This CDR3 reads CASSLQPRTSGSDEQFF. CDR3 coding DNA: TGTGCCAGCAGCTTACAACCGCGGACTAGCGGGAGCGATGAGCAGTTCTTC.

This chain connects TRBV12-5 to TRBJ1-2; 7 bases fit TRBD1. The junction had 12 bases not matched to a gene; V was cut back by 5 bases and J by 6 bases. This CDR3 has 15 residues. Germline V lookup: CDR1 LGHNT, CDR2 FRNRAP. CDR3 in DNA: TGTGCTAGTGGTACAACCCTGACAGGGAGGCATGGCTACACCTTC. It specifies CASGTTLTGRHGYTF.